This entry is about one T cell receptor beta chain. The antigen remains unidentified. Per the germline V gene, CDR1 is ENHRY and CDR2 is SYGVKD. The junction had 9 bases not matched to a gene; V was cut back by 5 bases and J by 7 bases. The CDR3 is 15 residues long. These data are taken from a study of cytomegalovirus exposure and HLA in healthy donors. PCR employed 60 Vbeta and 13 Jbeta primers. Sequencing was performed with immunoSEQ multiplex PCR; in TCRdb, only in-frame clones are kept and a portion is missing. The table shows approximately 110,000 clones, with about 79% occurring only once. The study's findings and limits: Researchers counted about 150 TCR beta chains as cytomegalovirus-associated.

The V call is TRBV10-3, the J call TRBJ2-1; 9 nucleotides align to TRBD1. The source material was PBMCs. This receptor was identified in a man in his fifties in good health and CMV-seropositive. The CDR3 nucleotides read TGTGCCATCAGTTCGGGACAGGGTTACAATAATGAGCAGTTCTTC. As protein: CAISSGQGYNNEQFF.